This is a list of T cell receptor beta chains from one sample in a study of cytomegalovirus exposure and HLA in healthy donors. This table comes from immunoSEQ multiplex PCR, and its TCRdb copy is limited to in-frame clones, with some not included. Found here are 130,000 to 150,000 clones, around 67% of them singletons; the top ten hold 1.5% to 2%. Sequencing was done on a sample of PBMCs. The receptors originated from a woman aged 18-35 years in good health and CMV-seronegative. The CDR3 runs from the conserved cysteine through the conserved F or W. The D gene is left open where the match is weak.

v_call d_call cdr3_aa
TRBV4-3 TRBD1 CASSPNRGQPQHF
TRBV5-5 . CASSSTTGSRTEAFF
TRBV27 . CASSLSGAYEQYF
TRBV28 TRBD1 CASSLDFRQGLSPQHF
TRBV14 . CASSQGNSYTDTQYF
TRBV5-5 . CASSRTLTGETQYF
TRBV27 TRBD1 CASARDRGNEQYF
TRBV7-2 . CASSRKPGLHYEQYF
TRBV4-3 TRBD2 CASSQDFGGAVDTQYF
TRBV28 . CASSLDSAPSNYGYTF
TRBV10-2 . CASSESADTQYF
TRBV7-2 . CASSQRREGDGYTF
TRBV7-3 . CASSLGVRGTEAFF
TRBV15 . CATSREGGPSNEQFF
TRBV9 . CASSVAQGDNTIYF
TRBV7-2 . CASSPSRFNEQFF
TRBV19 . CASSFSGNTGELFF
TRBV19 . CASSGTASLEQYF
TRBV18 TRBD1 CASRTGRSYTF
TRBV4-1 . CASSQRGTEAFF
TRBV7-8 TRBD1 CASSHRTGGVSNQPQHF
TRBV4-2 TRBD1 CASSKQGAHITGELFF
TRBV27 TRBD2 CASGFVSSGGQETQYF
TRBV11-3 . CASSLRGGDTEAFF
TRBV4-3 TRBD1 CASSLNRGSSYNEQFF
TRBV6-1 . CASSEAVGAWETQYF
TRBV19 . CASSIDYPTYQPQHF
TRBV5-1 TRBD2 CASSPWTSGGDTQYF
TRBV7-2 . CASSYPRGNGELFF
TRBV27 TRBD1 CASSYLQGAVYGYTF
TRBV29-1 . CSADSGLNYGYTF